These 9 T cell receptor beta chains share one sample of origin, sequenced in a study of blood T cell repertoires in COVID-19. Sequencing used immunoSEQ multiplex PCR; TCRdb keeps in-frame clones, though not all of them. This sample has roughly 100,000 clones; roughly 84% occur once, and the top ten carry around 12%. The specimen was peripheral blood. Receptor source: a human donor in a cohort sampled during active COVID-19.

This chain links TRBV27 with TRBJ1-5, with D hard to call. Trimming stripped 6 bases from V and 3 bases from J, with 21 bases between. The CDR3 covers 17 residues. The V gene's germline CDR1 is MNHEY and CDR2 SMNVEV (reference sequence). As DNA, the CDR3 is TGTGCCAGCAGCCACTTCGCGGGCCCCTTGCCCAATCAGCCCCAGCATTTT. It specifies CASSHFAGPLPNQPQHF.

The chain joins TRBV15 to TRBJ1-2, with D unresolved. Deletions cut 0 bases from V and 6 bases from J, with 20 bases between. Germline assignment: CDR1 LNHNV and CDR2 YYDKDF (reference sequence). This CDR3 comprises 17 residues. The CDR3 DNA reads TGTGCCACCAGCAGAGATGGTTTCGAGGGATGGGTCAATGGCTACACCTTC. Amino acid sequence: CATSRDGFEGWVNGYTF.

This clone was observed once. The V call is TRBV12-5, the J call TRBJ2-7; D is uncertain. From germline, CDR1 is LGHNT and CDR2 FRNRAP. V was cut by 1 base and J by 5 bases, with 15 bases left in between. The CDR3 length is 15 residues. The CDR3 protein is CASGLAGSVSNEQYF. Written as DNA, the CDR3 is TGTGCTAGTGGTTTGGCAGGTTCAGTTTCTAACGAGCAGTACTTC.

The rearrangement links TRBV11-2 to TRBJ1-4, with 9 bases fitting TRBD1. After removal of 2 bases from V and 8 bases from J, the junction contained 6 bases not matched to a gene. The CDR3 covers 15 residues. Germline CDR1 is SGHAT and CDR2 is FQNNGV. CDR3: CASSLSTGGGEKLFF. DNA of the CDR3: TGTGCCAGCAGCTTATCGACAGGGGGGGGCGAAAAACTGTTTTTT.

V gene TRBV19 combines with J gene TRBJ2-1; maybe TRBD1 (5 bases). Germline V gives CDR1 LNHDA, CDR2 SQIVND (reference sequence). This CDR3 region has 15 residues. Trimming removed 5 bases at V and 11 bases at J, with 22 bases between. CDR3 nucleotide sequence: TGTGCCAGTAGTGGCAGGGTTGCTGCCTCTGGAAAGCAGTTCTTC. Its translation is CASSGRVAASGKQFF. Complete variable domain (other parts from reference TRBV19 and TRBJ2-1): DGGITQSPKYLFRKEGQNVTLSCEQNLNHDAMYWYRQDPGQGLRLIYYSQIVNDFQKGDIAEGYSVSREKKESFPLTVTSAQKNPTAFYLCASSGRVAASGKQFFGPGTRLTVL.

As regards this clone: This CDR3 is also generated by other DNA sequences in the sample. The chain links TRBV5-1 to TRBJ1-6; D may be TRBD1 (6 bases). V lost 2 bases, J lost 6 bases, and 9 bases lay in between. Per the germline V gene, CDR1 is SGHRS and CDR2 is YFSETQ. This CDR3 has 14 amino acids. This CDR3 is CASSFTGSNSPLHF. In nucleotides, the CDR3 is TGCGCCAGCAGCTTTACAGGGTCTAATTCACCCCTCCACTTT.

V gene TRBV10-3 combines with J gene TRBJ2-3; D is perhaps TRBD1 (5 bases). The germline CDR1 and CDR2 sequences are ENHRY and SYGVKD. V lost 3 bases and J lost 0, with 10 bases in between. The CDR3 extends over 15 amino acids. CDR3 bases: TGTGCCATCAGTGATCGGACACCGAGCACAGATACGCAGTATTTT. Protein product: CAISDRTPSTDTQYF.

The rearrangement joins TRBV5-1 to TRBJ2-7; 7 nucleotides line up with TRBD1. CDR3 length: 14 residues. V was clipped by 4 bases and J by 1 base; unmatched bases: 5. CDR1 is SGHRS, CDR2 YFSETQ, per germline. As DNA, the CDR3 is TGCGCCAGCAGCGCCGGGACAGTATCCTACGAGCAGTACTTC. Translation gives CASSAGTVSYEQYF.

CDR3 in DNA: TGTGCCAGCAGCGTAGGGGTCAATCAGCCCCAGCATTTT. Residues: CASSVGVNQPQHF. The genes are TRBV12-3 or TRBV12-4 and TRBJ1-5; possible D gene TRBD1, 5 bases. The CDR3 covers 13 residues. Trimming took off 6 bases at V and 3 bases at J, with 9 bases between the two ends.